Listed below are T cell receptor beta chains from one sample, sequenced in a study of identical twins. TCRdb re-derived calls from the 5' RACE reads in MiXCR, one entry per CDR3 protein. The sample carries 410,000 or so distinct CDR3 sequences, about 18% recorded once. Sequencing was performed on naive T cells sorted from blood. The receptors were sampled from a man in his fifties or sixties in good health. Both conserved end residues are part of each CDR3. A D gene is named only where the DNA matches it firmly. Part of the rows lack a size; the others show once, few, many or a class for expanded clones.

j_call,v_call,clone_size,d_call,cdr3_nt,cdr3_aa
TRBJ2-5,TRBV6-1,.,.,TGTGCCAGCAGGGCGGGACGTCCCCAAGAGACCCAGTACTTC,CASRAGRPQETQYF
TRBJ1-3,TRBV28,.,.,TGTGCCAGCAGTTTAGACAGCATCTCTGGAAACACCATATATTTT,CASSLDSISGNTIYF
TRBJ2-3,TRBV10-3,many,TRBD2,TGTGCCATCAGTGGGGCACTAGCGGGGGCGAGGGGCACAGATACGCAGTATTTT,CAISGALAGARGTDTQYF
TRBJ2-1,TRBV20-1,many,.,TGCAGTGCTAGCGGGCCCCCGGATGAGCAGTTCTTC,CSASGPPDEQFF
TRBJ2-5,TRBV10-2,few,.,TGCGCCAGCACTCAAATGGGGGAGACCCAGTACTTC,CASTQMGETQYF
TRBJ2-3,TRBV29-1,few,.,TGCAGCGTTGAAGGGCCGGTGCATCTAGGCACAGATACGCAGTATTTT,CSVEGPVHLGTDTQYF
TRBJ2-1,TRBV11-2,once,TRBD1,TGTGCCAGCAGCTCAGCATACAGGGGCTTCAATGAGCAGTTCTTC,CASSSAYRGFNEQFF
TRBJ1-1,TRBV12-3/TRBV12-4,many,.,TGTGCCAGCAAACGGATGAACACTGAAGCTTTCTTT,CASKRMNTEAFF
TRBJ2-3,TRBV5-1,.,TRBD2,TGCGCCAGCAGCATTATAGCGGGAGTAGGCACAGATACGCAGTATTTT,CASSIIAGVGTDTQYF
TRBJ2-1,TRBV10-3,few,TRBD1,TGTGCCATCAGTGCCCCGGGACAGGGGCCCTACAATGAGCAGTTCTTC,CAISAPGQGPYNEQFF
TRBJ2-5,TRBV15,few,TRBD2,TGTGCCACCAGCAGACTAGCGGGGGGGCAAGAGAGCCAGTACTTC,CATSRLAGGQESQYF
TRBJ2-7,TRBV29-1,few,TRBD1,TGCAGCGTTGTCCCCCGGGCAGGGGGCTTTGGCGAGCAGTACTTC,CSVVPRAGGFGEQYF
TRBJ2-6,TRBV6-7,few,TRBD2,TGTGCCAGCAGTTACTCGGGGACTAGCGGGGTCCCGGGCTCTGGGGCCAACGTCCTGACTTTC,CASSYSGTSGVPGSGANVLTF
TRBJ1-1,TRBV5-1,many,.,TGCGCCAGCAGCTATAAGGATCCTGAGAGCATGAACACTGAAGCTTTCTTT,CASSYKDPESMNTEAFF
TRBJ2-3,TRBV24-1,few,.,TGTGCCACCAGTGATTGGACTAGCACAGATACGCAGTATTTT,CATSDWTSTDTQYF
TRBJ1-1,TRBV2,few,.,TGTGCCAGCAGTGTTCGCCTAGAAGCTTTCTTT,CASSVRLEAFF
TRBJ2-4,TRBV28,few,.,TGTGCCAGCAGTTTTAAGGGGGGCACGAACATTCAGTACTTC,CASSFKGGTNIQYF
TRBJ2-7,TRBV3-1,.,.,TGTGCCAGCAGCCAAGAGAGTGGGGACGAGCAGTACTTC,CASSQESGDEQYF
TRBJ2-7,TRBV7-6,few,TRBD2,TGTGCCAGCAGCTTAGCGCTTACCGGGGGGGGGTCCTACGAGCAGTACTTC,CASSLALTGGGSYEQYF
TRBJ2-1,TRBV20-1,many,.,TGCAGTGCTAACACACTCAGCTCCTACAATGAGCAGTTCTTC,CSANTLSSYNEQFF
TRBJ2-3,TRBV7-2,.,.,TGTGCCAGCAGGATGGCCCCGCAAGGCACAGATACGCAGTATTTT,CASRMAPQGTDTQYF
TRBJ1-3,TRBV9,many,.,TGTGCCAGCAGCGTAGGAGCGGACTTCAGCTCTGGAAACACCATATATTTT,CASSVGADFSSGNTIYF
TRBJ2-1,TRBV29-1,few,.,TGCAGCGTTGTGGGACCCGAGTTGATCGGTGAGCAGTTCTTC,CSVVGPELIGEQFF
TRBJ1-3,TRBV9,few,.,TGTGCCAGCAGCGTAGGGACGGCAACAAGCTCTGGAAACACCATATATTTT,CASSVGTATSSGNTIYF
TRBJ2-6,TRBV12-3/TRBV12-4,few,.,TGTGCCAGCAGTTTTCAGGGTACCGGGGCCAACGTCCTGACTTTC,CASSFQGTGANVLTF
TRBJ1-1,TRBV15,.,TRBD1,TGTGCCACCAGCATTGACAGGGGGAACACTGAAGCTTTCTTT,CATSIDRGNTEAFF
TRBJ2-1,TRBV12-3/TRBV12-4,many,.,TGTGCCAGCAGTTTAGTATTTGGCAGAAAGACGAGTGAGCAGTTCTTC,CASSLVFGRKTSEQFF
TRBJ2-5,TRBV29-1,.,.,TGCAGCGTTCGGGCAGGTGGGGAGACCCAGTACTTC,CSVRAGGETQYF
TRBJ2-7,TRBV18,.,TRBD2,TGTGCCAGCTCACAACCGGGACTAGCCGGAGCAACCTACGAGCAGTACTTC,CASSQPGLAGATYEQYF
TRBJ1-6,TRBV6-2/TRBV6-3,.,TRBD1,TGTGCCAGCGGTGACACGACAGGGTACTCACCCCTCCACTTT,CASGDTTGYSPLHF
TRBJ1-5,TRBV20-1,many,TRBD1,TGCAGTGCTAGTCCCGACAGGGCGAGCAATCAGCCCCAGCATTTT,CSASPDRASNQPQHF
TRBJ2-1,TRBV4-2,few,.,TGTGCCAGCAGCCAAGCGTCGGCGGGGCCCGGCTACAATGAGCAGTTCTTC,CASSQASAGPGYNEQFF
TRBJ2-7,TRBV21-1,once,.,TGTGCCAGCAGAGAAGACACTACCTACGAGCAGTACTTC,CASREDTTYEQYF
TRBJ1-3,TRBV20-1,few,.,TGCAGTGCTAGAGCTGGTTCCGGAAACACCATATATTTT,CSARAGSGNTIYF
TRBJ2-7,TRBV20-1,many,.,TGCAGTGCCTGGGGCGGGACCCACGAGCAGTACTTC,CSAWGGTHEQYF
TRBJ2-6,TRBV7-8,.,.,TGTGCCAGCAGCTTAGCGTCCACGTCTGGGGCCAACGTCCTGACTTTC,CASSLASTSGANVLTF
TRBJ2-1,TRBV20-1,.,.,TGCAGTGCTAGAGTCCGGCAGCCCCGGGGTAATGAGCAGTTCTTC,CSARVRQPRGNEQFF
TRBJ2-7,TRBV12-3/TRBV12-4,many,TRBD1,TGTGCCAGCAGTTTTGAGACAGGGGGCCACGAGCAGTACTTC,CASSFETGGHEQYF
TRBJ1-1,TRBV11-2,many,.,TGTGCCAGCAGCTTAGCTGTTCAGCTTGAAGCTTTCTTT,CASSLAVQLEAFF